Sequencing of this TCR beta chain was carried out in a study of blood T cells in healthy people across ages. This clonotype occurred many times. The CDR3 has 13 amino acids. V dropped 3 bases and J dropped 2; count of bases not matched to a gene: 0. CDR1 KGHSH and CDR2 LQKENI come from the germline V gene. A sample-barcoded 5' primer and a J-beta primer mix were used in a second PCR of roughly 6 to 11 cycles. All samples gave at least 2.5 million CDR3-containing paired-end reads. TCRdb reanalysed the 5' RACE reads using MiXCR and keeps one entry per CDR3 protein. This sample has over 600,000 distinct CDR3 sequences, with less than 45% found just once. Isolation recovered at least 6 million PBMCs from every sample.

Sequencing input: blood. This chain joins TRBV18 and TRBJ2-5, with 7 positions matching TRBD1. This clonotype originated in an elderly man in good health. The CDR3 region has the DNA TGTGCCAGCTCACCGGGACAGCAAGAGACCCAGTACTTC. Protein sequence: CASSPGQQETQYF.